Below are 18 T cell receptor beta chains sequenced from a single sample in a study of shared clonotypes between healthy human individuals. TCRdb's table, derived via immunoSEQ multiplex PCR, lists solely in-frame clones and lacks some. The table has about 2 million clones, approximately 94% seen once. CD45RO-negative, CCR7-positively selected cells formed the naive CD8 fraction, excluding terminally differentiated effector memory CD45RA+ cells. The material sequenced was naive CD8+ T cells sorted from blood. These receptors all stem from a man aged 18 to 30 in good health.

The chain employs TRBV4-1 and TRBJ1-4, with unresolved D. Trimming stripped 0 bases from V and 12 bases from J, with 8 bases between. The CDR3 runs 12 residues. The germline gives CDR1 MGHRA, CDR2 YSYEKL. The CDR3, as DNA: TGCGCCAGCAGCCAAGATCAAATGGAACTGTTTTTT. Translated: CASSQDQMELFF.

This chain uses TRBV10-3 with TRBJ1-3; D possibly corresponds to TRBD1 (5 bases). The germline V gene encodes CDR1 ENHRY and CDR2 SYGVKD. The CDR3 extends over 15 amino acids. V was clipped by 5 bases and J by 0 bases, with 11 bases between them. CDR3 nucleotides: TGTGCCATCAGTTTCGACAGTTCCTCTGGAAACACCATATATTTT. Protein product: CAISFDSSSGNTIYF.

The V call is TRBV11-2, the J call TRBJ2-7; possibly TRBD1 or TRBD2 for D (5 bases each). The CDR3 length is 12 residues. Trimming shortened V by 8 bases and J by 3 bases, and 11 bases separated the two germline ends. Germline values: CDR1 SGHAT, CDR2 FQNNGV. The CDR3 spells CASCRGVYEQYF. In DNA form, the CDR3 reads TGTGCCAGCTGTAGGGGAGTCTACGAGCAGTACTTC.

The CDR3 DNA sequence: TGTGCCTGGAGTGGGGAGTGGGCGAACACCGGGGAGCTGTTTTTT. Protein product: CAWSGEWANTGELFF. This chain joins TRBV30 and TRBJ2-2; D possibly corresponds to TRBD2 (5 bases). The CDR3 covers 15 residues. The V and J ends lost 1 base and 0 bases respectively, with 9 bases between them. Per germline, CDR1 GTSNPN and CDR2 SVGIG (reference sequence).

The chain employs TRBV2 and TRBJ1-1; weak D call: TRBD1 (5 bases). V was clipped by 0 bases and J by 7 bases, with 9 bases between them. The V gene's germline CDR1 is SNHLY and CDR2 FYNNEI. This CDR3 is 13 amino acids long. The DNA for the CDR3 is TGTGCCAGCAGTGAAGCGGCGGGGGTTGAAGCTTTCTTT. This encodes CASSEAAGVEAFF.

The CDR3 DNA sequence: TGTGCCAGCAGTGCCTGGTTCGACGGGACTGGAAACACCATATATTTT. Amino acids: CASSAWFDGTGNTIYF. The V gene is TRBV2, the J gene TRBJ1-3, with D hard to call. The V and J ends lost 4 bases and 2 bases respectively, with 15 bases between them. CDR1 and CDR2 (germline): SNHLY, FYNNEI. The CDR3 loop spans 16 amino acids.

The V and J genes are TRBV7-8 and TRBJ1-5, with 9 bases fitting TRBD1. This CDR3 is built from 18 residues. Germline CDR1 and CDR2: SGHVS and FQNEAQ. After removal of 4 bases from V and 0 bases from J, the junction contained 10 bases not matched to a gene. CDR3 sequence: CASSSDAGTGYSNQPQHF. The CDR3 DNA sequence: TGTGCCAGCAGCTCAGATGCCGGGACAGGGTATAGCAATCAGCCCCAGCATTTT.

The rearrangement joins TRBV9 to TRBJ2-3; D not certain. CDR1 is SGDLS, CDR2 YYNGEE, per germline. The length of the CDR3 is 15 residues. Trimming pared 4 bases from V and 0 bases from J, leaving 12 bases between. The CDR3 here is CASSPQTTSTDTQYF. CDR3 DNA: TGTGCCAGCAGCCCGCAAACCACTAGCACAGATACGCAGTATTTT.

This chain joins TRBV6-5 and TRBJ1-5; D ambiguous. Germline-derived CDR1 and CDR2 are MNHEY and SVGAGI. The V end lost 5 bases, the J end lost 6 bases, and 17 bases lay between the germline ends. The CDR3 sequence is 15 residues long. The CDR3 DNA reads TGTGCCAGCAGTCCTTCAATACCCCTTAGTCAGCCCCAGCATTTT. Protein sequence: CASSPSIPLSQPQHF.

The V gene is TRBV19, the J gene TRBJ1-2; no definite D call. The CDR3 runs to 16 residues. Germline CDR1 reads LNHDA; CDR2 reads SQIVND (reference sequence). The V end lost 6 bases, the J end lost 6 bases, and 23 bases lay between the germline ends. The CDR3 reads CASSPVTITEMNGYTF. CDR3 coding DNA: TGTGCCAGTAGCCCCGTCACTATAACAGAGATGAATGGCTACACCTTC.

The rearrangement links TRBV19 to TRBJ2-7; 9 nucleotides align to TRBD1. V trimming: 2 bases; J trimming: 6 bases; junction bases outside the gene matches: 5. The CDR3 covers 14 residues. Germline CDR1 is LNHDA and CDR2 is SQIVND (reference sequence). CDR3 in amino acids: CASSITGQGGEQYF. CDR3 nucleotides: TGTGCCAGTAGTATAACGGGACAGGGAGGCGAGCAGTACTTC.

This clone was picked up a small number of times. The chain is built from TRBV7-6 and TRBJ2-3, with D possibly being TRBD2 (6 bases). Germline-derived CDR1 and CDR2 are SGHVS and FNYEAQ. With 3 bases removed from V and 0 bases from J, the gap between germline ends came to 13 bases. This CDR3 has 16 residues. The CDR3 here is CASSFGSGTSTDTQYF. The DNA of the CDR3 is TGTGCCAGCAGCTTCGGGAGCGGCACCAGCACAGATACGCAGTATTTT.

This clone occurred a few times. The V call is TRBV7-2, the J call TRBJ2-7, with D perhaps matching TRBD1 (6 bases). From germline, CDR1 is SGHTA and CDR2 FQGNSA. V lost 4 bases and J lost 4, with 11 bases in between. The CDR3 is made up of 13 amino acids. CDR3 nucleotides: TGTGCCAGCAGCTCCGGACAGATTTACGAGCAGTACTTC. Translation gives CASSSGQIYEQYF.

In this sample, this clone turned up once. This chain joins TRBV13 and TRBJ2-7; 10 nucleotides line up with TRBD2. This CDR3 has 16 amino acids. Per germline, CDR1 PRHDT and CDR2 FYEKMQ (reference sequence). V shed 2 bases and J 3 bases; nucleotides not matched to a gene: 7. Here the CDR3 reads CASSLRLAGVFYEQYF. The DNA of the CDR3 is TGTGCCAGCAGCTTAAGGCTAGCGGGGGTTTTCTACGAGCAGTACTTC. The entire variable domain, with the rest obtained from reference TRBV13 and TRBJ2-7, is as follows: AAGVIQSPRHLIKEKRETATLKCYPIPRHDTVYWYQQGPGQDPQFLISFYEKMQSDKGSIPDRFSAQQFSDYHSELNMSSLELGDSALYFCASSLRLAGVFYEQYFGPGTRLTVT.

V is TRBV9 and J is TRBJ2-3; D is ambiguous. Germline-derived CDR1 and CDR2 are SGDLS and YYNGEE. The V end was cut by 0 bases, the J end by 6 bases, with 5 bases between. The CDR3 extends over 12 amino acids. This chain's CDR3 is CASSVALDTQYF. CDR3 bases: TGTGCCAGCAGCGTAGCTCTTGATACGCAGTATTTT.

The CDR3 protein is CASSSNLIYNEQFF. The CDR3 bases are TGTGCCAGCAGTTCCAATTTAATTTACAATGAGCAGTTCTTC. The chain uses TRBV6-5 and TRBJ2-1; D not resolved. Trimming shortened V by 4 bases and J by 4 bases, and 11 bases separated the two germline ends. The CDR3 has 14 amino acids. Looked up from germline, CDR1 is MNHEY and CDR2 is SVGAGI.

The chain links TRBV2 to TRBJ2-7; D is uncertain. The CDR3 is 12 amino acids. Germline V gene data show CDR1 as SNHLY and CDR2 as FYNNEI. V dropped 5 bases and J dropped 1 base, with 6 bases sitting between them. This chain's CDR3 is CASSRRSYEQYF. The CDR3 DNA is TGTGCCAGCAGTCGGAGATCCTACGAGCAGTACTTC.

The V gene is TRBV11-2, the J gene TRBJ2-5; unclear D gene. From germline, CDR1 is SGHAT and CDR2 FQNNGV. The V and J ends lost 8 bases and 7 bases respectively, with 26 bases between them. This CDR3 is 16 amino acids long. In DNA form, the CDR3 reads TGTGCCAGCCTTGATTTCGGCGCTCCCTTTTTGGGGACCCAGTACTTC. Translating gives CASLDFGAPFLGTQYF.